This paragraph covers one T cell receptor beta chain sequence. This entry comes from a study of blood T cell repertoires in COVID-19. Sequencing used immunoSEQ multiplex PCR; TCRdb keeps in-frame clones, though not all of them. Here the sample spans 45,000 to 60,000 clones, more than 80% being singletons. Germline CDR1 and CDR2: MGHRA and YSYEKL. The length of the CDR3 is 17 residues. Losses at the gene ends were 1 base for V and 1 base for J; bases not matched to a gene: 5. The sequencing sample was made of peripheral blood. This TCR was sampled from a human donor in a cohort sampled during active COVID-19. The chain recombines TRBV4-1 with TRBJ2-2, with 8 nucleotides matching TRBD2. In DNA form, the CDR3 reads TGCGCCAGCAGCCAAGGTATCACTAGCGGGAACACCGGGGAGCTGTTTTTT. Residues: CASSQGITSGNTGELFF.